Listed below are T cell receptor beta chains from one sample, sequenced in a study of blood T cell repertoires in COVID-19. The repertoire was sequenced with immunoSEQ multiplex PCR; TCRdb's copy has only in-frame clones and lacks some. The top ten clones hold about 8.2% of a sample with 500,000 to 600,000 clones, 85% to 90% of them seen once. The specimen sequenced was peripheral blood. These receptors came from a woman between 50 and 59 years old with COVID-19, enrolled during active disease. CDR3s include the opening cysteine and the closing phenylalanine or tryptophan. The D gene is left open where the match is weak. Not every row has a clone size; where given, it reads once, few, many or a size class.

>TRBV4-1|-|TRBJ1-2|-
TGCGCCAGCAGCCAAGAAACTTCCTATGGCTACACCTTC
CASSQETSYGYTF
>TRBV19|TRBD1|TRBJ1-1|-
TGTGCCAGTAGTAGGGACAGGGCCCCTGAAGCTTTCTTT
CASSRDRAPEAFF
>TRBV9|-|TRBJ1-1|-
TGTGCCAGCAGCGGCCTCCCAGGTAAGGGGAGGACTGAAGCTTTCTTT
CASSGLPGKGRTEAFF
>TRBV4-1|-|TRBJ2-7|-
TGCGCCAGCAGCCAAGATTCGGCGGGGGCCTCCTACGAGCAGTACTTC
CASSQDSAGASYEQYF
>TRBV7-8|-|TRBJ2-7|-
TGTGCCAGCAGCTCCTCTAGGGGCGGCGAGCAGTACTTC
CASSSSRGGEQYF
>TRBV10-3|-|TRBJ1-6|-
TGTGCCATCAGTGAGTTCGGACAGATCGATAATTCACCCCTCCACTTT
CAISEFGQIDNSPLHF
>TRBV3-1/TRBV3-2|-|TRBJ2-3|-
TGTGCCAGCAGCCAAGGGCGGGGCCCACCTCGGGATACGCAGTATTTT
CASSQGRGPPRDTQYF
>TRBV27|-|TRBJ1-5|-
TGTGCCAGCAGGTCTGGCAGGGGTGCCCCTAATCAGCCCCAGCATTTT
CASRSGRGAPNQPQHF
>TRBV2|-|TRBJ1-1|-
TGTGCCAGCATGTGGGCGGAGGGCGCTGAAGCTTTCTTT
CASMWAEGAEAFF
>TRBV12-3/TRBV12-4|-|TRBJ1-1|-
TGTGCCAGCACTCTTAGGGGGAACACTGAAGCTTTCTTT
CASTLRGNTEAFF
>TRBV10-3|TRBD1|TRBJ1-2|-
TGTGCCACACGGGACAGGGAGGGCGATGGCTACACCTTC
CATRDREGDGYTF
>TRBV18|-|TRBJ2-3|-
TGTGCCAGCTCACCAAGCGGCACAGATACGCAGTATTTT
CASSPSGTDTQYF
>TRBV12-3/TRBV12-4|-|TRBJ2-7|-
TGTGCCAGCAGTTTGGGCGGGGTGGGCGAGCAGTACTTC
CASSLGGVGEQYF
>TRBV9|-|TRBJ1-1|-
TGTGCCAGCAGCGTAGGGACTTCGAACACTGAAGCTTTCTTT
CASSVGTSNTEAFF
>TRBV19|TRBD1|TRBJ2-7|-
TGTGCCAGTAGTCCCCGGGACAGCTACGAGCAGTACTTC
CASSPRDSYEQYF
>TRBV3-1/TRBV3-2|TRBD2|TRBJ2-1|-
TGTGCCAGCAGCCCGGGACTAGCTCGGAATGAGCAGTTCTTC
CASSPGLARNEQFF
>TRBV28|TRBD1|TRBJ2-7|-
TGTGCCAGCAGCACGGCCCCCGCGGGGACAGGGGCCGCATCAACCACCTACGAGCAGTACTTC
CASSTAPAGTGAASTTYEQYF
>TRBV9|-|TRBJ2-1|-
TGTGCCAGCAGCGCAGGTAACTTAGAAGGTGAAAATGAGCAGTTCTTC
CASSAGNLEGENEQFF
>TRBV19|-|TRBJ1-1|-
TGTGCCAGTAGTCGGGGAACCACTGAAGCTTTCTTT
CASSRGTTEAFF
>TRBV4-1|TRBD1|TRBJ1-6|-
TGCGCCAGCAGCCAAAACAGGGGAATGAGCTCCTATAATTCACCCCTCCACTTT
CASSQNRGMSSYNSPLHF
>TRBV30|TRBD2|TRBJ2-7|few
TGTGCCTGGAGTGTAGGGAGGGGCGTCCACGAGCAGTACTTC
CAWSVGRGVHEQYF
>TRBV15|-|TRBJ2-5|-
TGTGCCACCAGCAGAGAGTCGGAGACCCAGTACTTC
CATSRESETQYF
>TRBV19|TRBD1|TRBJ1-6|-
TGTGCCACACAGGGACAGGTCTCCTATAATTCACCCCTCCACTTT
CATQGQVSYNSPLHF
>TRBV9|TRBD1|TRBJ1-1|-
TGTGCCAGCAGCGTAGGGACAGGGGGCACTGAAGCTTTCTTT
CASSVGTGGTEAFF
>TRBV7-9|-|TRBJ1-4|-
TGTGCCAGCAGCTTACGGGCTAATGAAAAACTGTTTTTT
CASSLRANEKLFF
>TRBV5-1|-|TRBJ1-2|-
TGCGCCAGCAGCTTGGAAGGGGTAGGTGGCTACACCTTC
CASSLEGVGGYTF
>TRBV5-1|-|TRBJ1-1|-
TGCGCCAGCAGCGCCGGGAGTCTCAGTGAAGCTTTCTTT
CASSAGSLSEAFF